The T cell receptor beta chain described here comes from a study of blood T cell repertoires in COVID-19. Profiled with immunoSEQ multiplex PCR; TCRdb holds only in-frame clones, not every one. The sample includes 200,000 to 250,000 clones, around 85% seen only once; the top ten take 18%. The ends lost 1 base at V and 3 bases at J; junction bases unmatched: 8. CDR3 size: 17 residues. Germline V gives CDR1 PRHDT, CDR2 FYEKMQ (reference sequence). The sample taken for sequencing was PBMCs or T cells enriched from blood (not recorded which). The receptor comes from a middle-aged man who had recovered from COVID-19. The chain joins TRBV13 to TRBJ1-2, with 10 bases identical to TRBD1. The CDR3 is CASSLEGGTGDDYGYTF. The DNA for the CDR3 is TGTGCCAGCAGCTTAGAGGGTGGGACAGGGGACGACTATGGCTACACCTTC.